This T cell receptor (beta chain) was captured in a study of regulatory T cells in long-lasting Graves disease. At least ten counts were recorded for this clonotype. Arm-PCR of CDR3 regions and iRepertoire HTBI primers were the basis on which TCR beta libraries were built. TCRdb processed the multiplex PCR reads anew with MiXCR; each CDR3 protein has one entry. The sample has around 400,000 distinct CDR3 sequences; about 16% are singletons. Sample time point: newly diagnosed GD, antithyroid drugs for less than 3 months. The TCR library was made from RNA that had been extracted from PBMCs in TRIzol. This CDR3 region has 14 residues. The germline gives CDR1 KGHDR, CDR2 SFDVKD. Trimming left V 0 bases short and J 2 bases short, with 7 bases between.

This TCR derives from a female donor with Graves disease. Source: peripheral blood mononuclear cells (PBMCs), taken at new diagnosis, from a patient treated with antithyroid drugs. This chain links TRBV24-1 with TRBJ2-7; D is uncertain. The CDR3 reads CATSDLTRPYEQYF. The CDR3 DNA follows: TGTGCCACCAGTGATTTGACCCGGCCCTACGAGCAGTACTTC.